The clone carrying this TCR beta chain was observed once. Antigen unknown. A much larger clone is a single base away; this may be a read error. CDR3 length: 16 residues. V lost 0 bases and J lost 4, with 16 bases in between. The germline V gene has CDR1 LGHNA and CDR2 YSLEER. The beta constant-region primer was an equimolar mix of two oligonucleotides covering TRBC1 and TRBC2. Ligated cDNA was amplified by four rounds of PCR with nested alpha and beta constant-region primers and SP2. TCRdb ran MiXCR on the UMI-ligation and nested PCR reads and lists one entry per CDR3 protein. The data show around 110,000 distinct CDR3 sequences, around 35% seen once. This specimen comes from a study of naive and memory T cell subsets. Study-wide results and caveats: From naive to CM, EM and EMRA, diversity decreased and Gini increased.

The receptor was isolated from a human donor in good health. This chain connects TRBV4-3 to TRBJ2-7; possibly TRBD2 for D (7 bases). Specimen: central memory CD4+ T cells from blood. Written as DNA, the CDR3 is TGCGCCAGCAGCCAAGAGGGGGCGGGAGCAGCTTACGAGCAGTACTTC. This gives the protein CASSQEGAGAAYEQYF.